This record covers a single TCR beta chain. No cognate antigen has been identified for it. TCRdb lists the instrument as Illumina HiSeq 2000. The TCR beta cDNA libraries were made using 5'RACE template switching, a step that added both a universal primer site and unique molecular identifiers. Synthesis of cDNA was primed from the TCR beta constant segment and was followed by two consecutive PCR amplification steps. In the paper's pipeline: MIGEC handled demultiplexing of the reads and grouping by UMI, while MiTCR was used to assemble and quantify clonotypes. To exclude erroneous sequences, any TCR cDNA sequence not supported by at least two reads was discarded. Downstream repertoire analysis used the tcR package, and clonotypes were matched across fractions by CDR3 nucleotide sequence plus V segment. Antigen specificity was annotated against VDJdb with VDJmatch, allowing one amino acid substitution in CDR3. Through TCRdb reprocessing, the reads give one entry per CDR3 protein sequence; DNA is omitted. These V and J calls rely on TCRdb rather than the paper's analysis. The sample table on file contains about 400,000 distinct CDR3 sequences. Over 8.5% of the sample is in the top ten clones.

The record originates from a study of T cells expressing NK-cell markers (dated by TCRdb to about 2020). For the wider study: In sorted CD3+CD56+NKG2C+, CD3+CD56+NKG2C- and CD3+CD56-NKG2C+ T-cell subsets from several donors, TCR beta-chain repertoires were profiled. Among the eight sequenced donors, seven were HCMV-seropositive and one was HCMV-seronegative. Randomly selected healthy volunteers, three men and five women, were used as the eight sequenced donors. The libraries were sequenced on Illumina HiSeq 2000/2500, MiSeq or NextSeq, producing 2 x 150 bp reads. The full study reports these points: It remained unclear whether the expanded NKG2C-expressing T cell clones were specific for HCMV antigens. Those dominant clonotypes were again the most abundant among CD3+CD56-NKG2C+ cells in a handful of donors, at about 25-60.1%. In roughly six donors, the dominant CD3+CD56+NKG2C+ clonotypes were among the top 10 CD8+ clonotypes and accounted for about 1.0-7.5% of CD8+ T cells.

The germline V gene (reference sequence) supplies CDR1 DFQATT and CDR2 SNEGSKA. The CDR3 runs 14 amino acids, cysteine and phenylalanine included. DNA is not recorded here. To determine HCMV serostatus, a commercial ELISA kit was used to detect HCMV-specific IgG in serum. Ficoll density gradient centrifugation was used to isolate peripheral blood mononuclear cells from blood. The sample was blood T cells: a sorted CD56 or NKG2C T cell subset, CD4+ or CD8+ T cells, or bulk PBMC T cells (not recorded which). This receptor was obtained from a woman aged 45-60 years in good health. Donor details come from another sample of the same person, matched by shared clones. Recombination joined TRBV20-1 with TRBJ2-3; TCRdb picks TRBD2, but there is no DNA to check that call. CDR3 protein: CSATSAERIDTQYF.